This T cell receptor (beta chain) was obtained from a study of Graves' ophthalmopathy and Graves' hyperthyroidism (dated by TCRdb to 2016 to 2018). Context from the whole study: Peripheral blood samples were taken at the time of initial diagnosis, before any treatment was given. Following sampling, methimazole starting at 30 mg daily was administered to hyperthyroidism patients, and high-dose intravenous methylprednisolone was administered to ophthalmopathy patients. In total, some 140 blood samples were TCR-sequenced: 43 ophthalmopathy, roughly 77 hyperthyroidism and about 17 hyperthyroidism-to-ophthalmopathy patients. The 95 to 100 discovery patients were randomly divided into training and test sets at a 7:3 ratio. To explore V-J signatures distinguishing ophthalmopathy from hyperthyroidism, a discovery set of roughly 98 patients (fewer than 45 ophthalmopathy, around 55 stable hyperthyroidism) was enrolled. An independent validation cohort comprised some 18 hyperthyroidism patients and 17 patients who later progressed from hyperthyroidism to ophthalmopathy. In over 5 hyperthyroidism patients, the T-cell repertoire of thyroid tissue was compared with the T-cell repertoire of blood. To tell Graves' ophthalmopathy apart from Graves' hyperthyroidism, and to predict which patients would progress to ophthalmopathy, the study relied on TCR beta repertoire signatures. The full study reports these points: In validation, the model predicted ophthalmopathy progression with about 71% sensitivity and 72.22% specificity; some twelve predicted patients were CT-confirmed with GO in a median of approximately 6.2 months. Most of the expanded thyroid clonotypes with a frequency above 0.001 were also detected in blood, and it was suggested that the thyroid immune response may be reflected by blood repertoires. No statistical method was used to set the sample size in advance, and the investigators knew which group each participant was assigned to. In cross-validation, the 13-signature model distinguished ophthalmopathy from stable hyperthyroidism with just over 85% sensitivity and roughly 84% specificity, while in the test set the corresponding values were approximately 79% and 70%.

Patients with ophthalmopathy had moderately to severely active disease, with a Clinical Activity Score of 3 or more, a NOSPECS grade of 4 or more, and a disease duration of less than 3 months. Patients with other autoimmune diseases, uncontrolled infections, pregnancy or lactation were excluded. Clinical symptoms, serum thyroxine, TRAb, thyroid ultrasound and orbital computed tomography were used for diagnosis. PBMCs were isolated from more than 8 ml of fresh peripheral blood by Ficoll-Paque density gradient centrifugation. Trizol reagent was used to extract the total RNA, and its quality was then checked on an Agilent 2100 Bioanalyzer. For repertoire sequencing, the TCR beta CDR3 regions were amplified from RNA transcripts. The first round of RT-PCR was done with HTBI primers and the Qiagen OneStep RT-PCR kit, and was followed by a second round of multiplex PCR, then size selection and purification. Libraries were sequenced on an Illumina HiSeq2000 using paired-end 100 bp reads. The paper's processing steps were these. SOAPnuke was used to process the reads, throwing out any read that had adapters, had uncalled bases, had a mean Phred below 15, or lacked an exact constant-primer or identifier match. COPE v1.2.5 was used to merge high-quality paired reads. Clonotypes were defined as unique nucleotide sequences and were aligned to IMGT TRB V, D and J references using MiTCR v1.1. Analysis was restricted to V-J combinations with a frequency above 0.0001, which covered 99.2% of repertoires. For each V-J combination, a TCR clonal expansion and chaos score was defined as F50 clonal expansion divided by the chaos observed in the TCRdist matrix. Welch's t-statistics and random forest were used to narrow the features down to 10 to 15 V-J combinations, which were then fed into a naive Bayes classifier. The similarity between thyroid and blood repertoires was quantified using the Morisita-Horn index. The public sequencing data were trimmed at Q25 with fastp and processed into clonotypes with MiXCR by TCRdb, which kept only in-frame beta chains. Each CDR3 protein gets just one entry, which takes the most common genes and DNA from the rows behind it. Clone size and V and J calls follow TCRdb, not the original study. The sample records about 480,000 distinct CDR3 sequences, 13% to 15% of which are singletons. The top ten clonotypes cover more than 8.5% of the sample.

Comment on this clonotype: Its antigen target is currently unknown. The junction departs from germline at one end; a sequencing error may be responsible.

The germline V gene yields SGHRS for CDR1 and YFSETQ for CDR2. The CDR3 has 15 amino acids, counting the end cysteine and phenylalanine. Left in the record is the CDR3 DNA by itself, 45 bases read in frame from the first base. The sequence is built from TRBV5-1 and TRBJ2-7; TRBD1 is a weak D gene call, 5 bases matching. The sequence was obtained from a woman in her 30s with Graves' ophthalmopathy. Donor details come from another sample of the same person, matched by shared clones. The sample taken for sequencing was blood. The CDR3 protein is CVSSLGDYMVYEQYF. The nucleotide sequence is given as TGCGTCAGCAGCTTAGGGGATTATATGGTGTACGAGCAGTACTTC.